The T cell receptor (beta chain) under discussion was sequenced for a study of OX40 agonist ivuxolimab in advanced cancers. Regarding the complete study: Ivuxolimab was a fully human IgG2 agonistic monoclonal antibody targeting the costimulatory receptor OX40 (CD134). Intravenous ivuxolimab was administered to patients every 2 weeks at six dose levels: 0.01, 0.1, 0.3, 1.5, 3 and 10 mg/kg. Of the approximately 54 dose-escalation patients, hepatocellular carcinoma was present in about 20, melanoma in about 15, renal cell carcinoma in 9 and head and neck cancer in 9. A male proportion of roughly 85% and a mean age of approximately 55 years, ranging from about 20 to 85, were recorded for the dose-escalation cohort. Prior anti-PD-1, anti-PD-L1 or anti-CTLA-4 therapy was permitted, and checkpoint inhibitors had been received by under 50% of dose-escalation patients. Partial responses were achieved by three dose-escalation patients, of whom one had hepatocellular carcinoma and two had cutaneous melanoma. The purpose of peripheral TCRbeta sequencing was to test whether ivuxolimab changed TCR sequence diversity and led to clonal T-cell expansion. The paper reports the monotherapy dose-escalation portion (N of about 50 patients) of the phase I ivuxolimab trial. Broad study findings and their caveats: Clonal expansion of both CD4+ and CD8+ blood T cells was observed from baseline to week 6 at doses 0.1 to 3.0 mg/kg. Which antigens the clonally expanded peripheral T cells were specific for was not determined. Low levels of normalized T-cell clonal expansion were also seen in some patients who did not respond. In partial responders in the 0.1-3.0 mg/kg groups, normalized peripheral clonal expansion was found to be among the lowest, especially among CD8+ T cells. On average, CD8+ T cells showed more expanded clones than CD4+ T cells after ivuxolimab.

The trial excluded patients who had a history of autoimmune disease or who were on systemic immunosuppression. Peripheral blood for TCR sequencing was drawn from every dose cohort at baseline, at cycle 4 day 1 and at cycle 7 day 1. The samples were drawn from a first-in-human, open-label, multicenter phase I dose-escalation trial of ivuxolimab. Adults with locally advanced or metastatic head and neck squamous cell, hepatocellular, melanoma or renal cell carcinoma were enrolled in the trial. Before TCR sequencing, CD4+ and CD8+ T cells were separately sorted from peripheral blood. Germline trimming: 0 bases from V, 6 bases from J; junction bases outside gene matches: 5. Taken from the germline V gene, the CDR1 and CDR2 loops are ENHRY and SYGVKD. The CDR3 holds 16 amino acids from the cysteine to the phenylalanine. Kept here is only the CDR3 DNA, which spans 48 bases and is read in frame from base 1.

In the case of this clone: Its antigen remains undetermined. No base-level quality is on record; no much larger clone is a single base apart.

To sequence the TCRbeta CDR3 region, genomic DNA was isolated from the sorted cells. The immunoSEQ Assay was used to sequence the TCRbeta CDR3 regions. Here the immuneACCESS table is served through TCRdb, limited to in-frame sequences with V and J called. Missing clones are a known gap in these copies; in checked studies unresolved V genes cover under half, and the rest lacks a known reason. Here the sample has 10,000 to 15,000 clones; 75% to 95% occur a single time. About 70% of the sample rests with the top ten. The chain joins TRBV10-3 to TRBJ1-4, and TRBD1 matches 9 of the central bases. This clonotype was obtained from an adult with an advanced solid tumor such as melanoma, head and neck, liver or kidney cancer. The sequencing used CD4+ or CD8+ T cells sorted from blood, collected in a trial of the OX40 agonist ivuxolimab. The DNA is TGTGCCATCAGTGAGTCTGGGGGACAGGGCTATGAAAAACTGTTTTTT. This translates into CAISESGGQGYEKLFF.